The TCR beta chain described here comes from a study of T cell responses to AZD1222 COVID-19 vaccine. Of note for this clone: Its antigen remains unidentified.

Notes on the study in general: Spike-specific TCR depth and breadth grew after two AZD1222 doses. Reportedly, nearly half the spike-specific TCRs target unmutated variant regions.

Some clones are missing from TCRdb's copy, which holds only in-frame ones; the method was immunoSEQ multiplex PCR. The sample has about 120,000 clones; around nine tenths are singletons. CDR3 size: 15 residues. V trimming: 4 bases; J trimming: 2 bases; junction bases outside the gene matches: 8. CDR1 is SGHRS and CDR2 is YFSETQ in the germline V gene. The sample consisted of peripheral blood, taken on day 0 of AZD1222 vaccination. The rearrangement links TRBV5-1 to TRBJ2-5; 7 bases match TRBD1. This clonotype was obtained from an adult in good health. CDR3 protein: CASSEQGQRQETQYF. The CDR3 DNA follows: TGCGCCAGCAGCGAGCAGGGACAGCGTCAAGAGACCCAGTACTTC.